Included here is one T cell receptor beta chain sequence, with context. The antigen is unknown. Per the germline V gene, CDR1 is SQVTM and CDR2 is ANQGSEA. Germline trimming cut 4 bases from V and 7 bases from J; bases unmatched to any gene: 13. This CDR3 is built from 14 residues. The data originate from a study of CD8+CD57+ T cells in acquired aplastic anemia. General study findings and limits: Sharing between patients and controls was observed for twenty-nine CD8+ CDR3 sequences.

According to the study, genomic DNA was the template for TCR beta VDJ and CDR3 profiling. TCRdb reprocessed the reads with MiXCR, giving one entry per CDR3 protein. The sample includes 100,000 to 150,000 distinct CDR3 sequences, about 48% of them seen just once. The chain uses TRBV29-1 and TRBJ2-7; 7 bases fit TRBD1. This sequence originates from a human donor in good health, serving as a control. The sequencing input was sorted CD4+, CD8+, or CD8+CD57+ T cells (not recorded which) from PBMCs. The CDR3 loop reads CSVARQGLWWEQYF. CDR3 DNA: TGCAGCGTTGCAAGACAGGGTCTCTGGTGGGAGCAGTACTTC.